Below are 22 T cell receptor beta chains sequenced from a single sample in a study of cytomegalovirus exposure and HLA in healthy donors. TCRdb's copy holds only in-frame clones and misses some; the assay was immunoSEQ multiplex PCR. The sample lists some 220,000 clones, around nine tenths occurring once. The source material was PBMCs. The receptor set was obtained from a woman aged 18 to 35 in good health and CMV-seronegative.

This clone showed up just a few times. This CDR3 reads CASSLDRGDQPQHF. The CDR3 region has the DNA TGTGCCAGCAGTCTGGACAGGGGGGATCAGCCCCAGCATTTT. The V gene is TRBV27, the J gene TRBJ1-5; 10 positions agree with TRBD1. Germline CDR1 and CDR2: MNHEY and SMNVEV (reference sequence). J was trimmed by 5 bases and V by 5 bases; bases with no gene match: 3. The CDR3 is made up of 14 amino acids.

The J gene is TRBJ2-2, the V gene TRBV7-6; D possibly corresponds to TRBD2 (5 bases). Germline V gene sequence: CDR1 SGHVS, CDR2 FNYEAQ. Between the trimmed V and J ends, which lost 2 bases and 8 bases, there was a span of 15 bases. The CDR3 is 15 residues long. CDR3: CASSLSLGDVGELFF. The CDR3 bases are TGTGCCAGCAGCTTATCATTGGGAGATGTGGGGGAGCTGTTTTTT.

The rearrangement links TRBV29-1 to TRBJ1-1, with D unclear. The CDR3 spans 10 residues. Deletions cut 4 bases from V and 7 bases from J, with 7 bases between. Looked up from germline, CDR1 is SQVTM and CDR2 is ANQGSEA. The CDR3 DNA sequence: TGCAGCGTTGGAGTCATTGAAGCTTTCTTT. It specifies CSVGVIEAFF.

The V call is TRBV7-9, the J call TRBJ2-7; 10 nucleotides agree with TRBD2. V lost 3 bases and J lost 5; bases outside the gene matches: 10. The CDR3 is made up of 16 amino acids. CDR1 is SEHNR and CDR2 is FQNEAQ in the germline V gene (reference sequence). The CDR3 DNA reads as TGTGCCAGCAGCTTCCTAGCGGGAGCTATAGGGAACGAGCAGTACTTC. Protein: CASSFLAGAIGNEQYF.

V is TRBV18 and J is TRBJ2-7; D is possibly TRBD1 (5 bases). Germline CDR1 KGHSH, CDR2 LQKENI. This CDR3 has 15 residues. V gave up 3 bases and J gave up 2 bases, with 14 bases separating them. The CDR3 DNA reads as TGTGCCAGCTCACCCGGAACAGGAAACCCCTACGAGCAGTACTTC. Protein: CASSPGTGNPYEQYF.

V gene TRBV28 combines with J gene TRBJ2-1, with 8 bases matching TRBD2. Germline values: CDR1 MDHEN, CDR2 SYDVKM. The CDR3 has 15 amino acids. With V trimmed by 3 bases and J by 8 bases, 9 bases remained unmatched. For the CDR3, the DNA is TGTGCCAGCAGTTTGATCACGGGAGGGCCGTATGAGCAGTTCTTC. This gives the protein CASSLITGGPYEQFF. Variable domain in full (rest from reference TRBV28 and TRBJ2-1): DVKVTQSSRYLVKRTGEKVFLECVQDMDHENMFWYRQDPGLGLRLIYFSYDVKMKEKGDIPEGYSVSREKKERFSLILESASTNQTSMYLCASSLITGGPYEQFFGPGTRLTVL.

V is TRBV25-1 and J is TRBJ2-3, with D possibly matching TRBD2 (5 bases). The CDR3 spans 13 residues. The germline V and J ends were trimmed by 6 bases and 3 bases, with 10 bases remaining between them. Germline V CDR1 and CDR2: MGHDK, SYGVNS. CDR3 DNA sequence: TGTGCCAGCAGCGTTCCGGGAACAGATACGCAGTATTTT. Translating gives CASSVPGTDTQYF.

The chain joins TRBV2 to TRBJ2-1, with unresolved D. This CDR3 spans 13 amino acids. Germline CDR1 is SNHLY and CDR2 is FYNNEI. With 4 bases removed from V and 10 bases from J, the gap between germline ends came to 14 bases. This chain's CDR3 is CASSVHVAYEQFF. The CDR3 nucleotides read TGTGCCAGCAGTGTTCACGTCGCGTACGAGCAGTTCTTC.

The V gene is TRBV14, the J gene TRBJ2-3, with 8 bases lining up with TRBD2. V dropped 2 bases and J dropped 7; count of bases not matched to a gene: 5. Germline V gene data show CDR1 as SGHDN and CDR2 as FVKESK. This CDR3 is built from 14 residues. CDR3 residues: CASSQHPGGHTQYF. The DNA of the CDR3 is TGTGCCAGCAGCCAACATCCGGGAGGGCATACGCAGTATTTT.

V gene TRBV29-1 combines with J gene TRBJ1-2; 9 nucleotides match TRBD1. V lost 4 bases and J lost 4; bases outside the gene matches: 13. CDR1 SQVTM and CDR2 ANQGSEA come from the germline V gene. CDR3 length: 16 amino acids. Written as DNA, the CDR3 is TGCAGCGTTGCCGGGGACAGGGCGTTCCTGAGCTATGGCTACACCTTC. This gives the protein CSVAGDRAFLSYGYTF.

The chain carries TRBV6-1 and TRBJ2-7, with 8 bases that match TRBD1. Looked up from germline, CDR1 is MNHNS and CDR2 is SASEGT. The V segment lost 9 bases and the J segment 7 bases; nucleotides outside the gene matches: 8. The CDR3 has 12 residues. The chain's CDR3 is CASIWTGREQYF. In nucleotides, the CDR3 is TGTGCCAGTATTTGGACAGGGAGGGAGCAGTACTTC.

This clone has a single count. This chain links TRBV27 with TRBJ2-7; D is possibly TRBD1 (5 bases). From germline, CDR1 is MNHEY and CDR2 SMNVEV (reference sequence). Trimming shortened V by 5 bases and J by 3 bases, and 11 bases separated the two germline ends. This CDR3 is built from 13 residues. CDR3 sequence: CASSQGWYYEQYF. CDR3 DNA sequence: TGTGCCAGCAGTCAGGGATGGTACTACGAGCAGTACTTC.

This rearrangement joins TRBV6-1 to TRBJ2-1, with 9 positions matching TRBD1. The V gene end was trimmed by 7 bases and the J gene end by 1 base; junction bases not matched to a gene: 2. The CDR3 length is 14 residues. Germline values: CDR1 MNHNS, CDR2 SASEGT. In nucleotides, the CDR3 is TGTGCCAGCATGGGACAGGGATCCTACAATGAGCAGTTCTTC. Amino acid sequence: CASMGQGSYNEQFF.

This chain uses TRBV7-2 with TRBJ1-2, with D possibly matching TRBD1 (6 bases). Germline-derived CDR1 and CDR2 are SGHTA and FQGNSA. V was cut by 5 bases and J by 3 bases, with 22 bases left in between. The CDR3 is 17 residues long. The CDR3: CASSRLGGAPNDYGYTF. The CDR3 DNA reads as TGTGCCAGCAGCCGCCTGGGGGGGGCTCCGAATGACTATGGCTACACCTTC.

The chain carries TRBV5-1 and TRBJ2-1; 12 bases line up with TRBD2. CDR1 and CDR2 (germline): SGHRS, YFSETQ. The CDR3 loop spans 18 amino acids. V trimming: 5 bases; J trimming: 7 bases; junction bases outside the gene matches: 16. CDR3 sequence reads: CASRPKGMTSGRANEQFF. CDR3 nucleotides: TGCGCCAGCAGGCCAAAAGGGATGACTAGCGGGAGAGCGAATGAGCAGTTCTTC.

This chain links TRBV5-1 with TRBJ2-2; 7 bases are shared with TRBD2. V was clipped by 0 bases and J by 6 bases; unmatched bases: 5. This CDR3 is 15 amino acids long. From germline, CDR1 is SGHRS and CDR2 YFSETQ. Here the CDR3 DNA reads TGCGCCAGCAGCTTGGGGGCTAGCGGCGCCGGGGAGCTGTTTTTT. This codes for CASSLGASGAGELFF.

The V gene is TRBV28, the J gene TRBJ2-1; 9 bases line up with TRBD2. V dropped 1 base and J dropped 4; count of bases not matched to a gene: 11. Germline CDR1 reads MDHEN; CDR2 reads SYDVKM. There are 18 residues in the CDR3. DNA for the CDR3: TGTGCCAGCAGTTTATTGGTTCTGCTAGCGGGAAGGTACAATGAGCAGTTCTTC. Its translation: CASSLLVLLAGRYNEQFF.

This chain links TRBV29-1 with TRBJ2-4; D is ambiguous. V lost 3 bases, J lost 0 bases, and 6 bases lay in between. The CDR3 is made up of 13 amino acids. Germline V gene data show CDR1 as SQVTM and CDR2 as ANQGSEA. CDR3 in amino acids: CSVDALAKNIQYF. The CDR3 DNA sequence: TGCAGCGTTGACGCGCTAGCCAAAAACATTCAGTACTTC.

This sequence joins TRBV1 and TRBJ2-2; TRBD2 is the table's D call and was not checked against the DNA. TRBV1 is noted as a pseudogene. The CDR3 contains 15 residues. The CDR3 nucleotides are TGCACCAGCTGCAAGGAGGAGTTGGGCCCCGGGGAGCTGTTTTTT. Translating it yields CTSCKEELGPGELFF.

The gene calls are TRBV27 and TRBJ1-1; D is ambiguous. The ends were cut back, 6 bases at V and 4 bases at J, with 12 bases in the middle. The CDR3 has 13 residues. From germline, CDR1 is MNHEY and CDR2 SMNVEV (reference sequence). CDR3 loop: CASSQLFRTEAFF. CDR3 bases: TGTGCCAGCAGCCAACTATTTCGCACTGAAGCTTTCTTT.

This rearrangement joins TRBV28 to TRBJ1-5; unclear D gene. Trimming took off 6 bases at V and 5 bases at J, with 17 bases between the two ends. Germline lookup yields CDR1 MDHEN and CDR2 SYDVKM. The CDR3 contains 15 residues. The CDR3 sequence is CASRPLTRGHQPQHF. DNA of the CDR3: TGTGCCAGCAGGCCACTCACCAGAGGTCATCAGCCCCAGCATTTT.

The rearrangement uses TRBV29-1 and TRBJ2-3; 9 positions agree with TRBD2. Germline trimming cut 4 bases from V and 5 bases from J; bases unmatched to any gene: 10. The CDR3 is made up of 15 amino acids. The germline V gene encodes CDR1 SQVTM and CDR2 ANQGSEA. CDR3 sequence: CSVVRAGGKIDTQYF. The CDR3 DNA follows: TGCAGCGTTGTTCGCGCGGGAGGGAAGATAGATACGCAGTATTTT.